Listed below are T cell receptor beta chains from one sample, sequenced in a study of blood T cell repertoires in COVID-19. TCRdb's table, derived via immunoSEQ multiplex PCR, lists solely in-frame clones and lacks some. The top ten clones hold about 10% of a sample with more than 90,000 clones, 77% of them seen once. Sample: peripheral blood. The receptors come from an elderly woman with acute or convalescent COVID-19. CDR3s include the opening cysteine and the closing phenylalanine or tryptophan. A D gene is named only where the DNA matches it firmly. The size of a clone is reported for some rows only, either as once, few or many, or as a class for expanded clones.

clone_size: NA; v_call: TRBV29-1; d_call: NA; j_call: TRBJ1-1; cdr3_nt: TGCAGCGTCGCTTTCAGGGTTGCTCGTGGAGCGGCTTTCTTT; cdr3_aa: CSVAFRVARGAAFF
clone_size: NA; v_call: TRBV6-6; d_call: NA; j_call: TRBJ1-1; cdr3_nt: TGTGCCAGCGCCAGGATCGTGAACACTGAAGCTTTCTTT; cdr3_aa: CASARIVNTEAFF
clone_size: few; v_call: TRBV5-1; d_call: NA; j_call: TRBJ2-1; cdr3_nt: TGCGCCAGCAGCTCAGCACTAGTAAGCAATGAGCAGTTCTTC; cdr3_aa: CASSSALVSNEQFF
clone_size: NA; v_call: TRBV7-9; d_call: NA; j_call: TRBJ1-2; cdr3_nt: TGTGCCAGCAGCTTGTCAATCTATGGCTACACCTTC; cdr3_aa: CASSLSIYGYTF
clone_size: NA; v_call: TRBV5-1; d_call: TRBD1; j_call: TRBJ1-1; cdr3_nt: TGCGCCAGCAGCGACGCTAGACAGGGTAGTGGCACTGAAGCTTTCTTT; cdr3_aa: CASSDARQGSGTEAFF
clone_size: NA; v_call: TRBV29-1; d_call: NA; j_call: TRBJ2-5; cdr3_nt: TGCAGCGTTGAAGTGGGGGCACAAGAGACCCAGTACTTC; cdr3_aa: CSVEVGAQETQYF
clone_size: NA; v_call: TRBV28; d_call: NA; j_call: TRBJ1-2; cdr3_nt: TGTGCCAGCAGCTCAGCAGCGGCAAACTATGGCTACACCTTC; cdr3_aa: CASSSAAANYGYTF
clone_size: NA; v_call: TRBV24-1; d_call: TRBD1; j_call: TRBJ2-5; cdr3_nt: TGTGCCACCAGTGATCCACATTCACAGGGGATGGTGACCCAGTACTTC; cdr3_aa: CATSDPHSQGMVTQYF
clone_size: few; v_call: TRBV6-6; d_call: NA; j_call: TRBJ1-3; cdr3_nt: TGTGCCAGCAGTTACGAGGGTGCCTCTGGAAACACCATATATTTT; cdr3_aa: CASSYEGASGNTIYF
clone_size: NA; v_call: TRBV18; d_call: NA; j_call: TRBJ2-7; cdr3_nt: TGTGCCAGCTCCCCGTCCTCCTACGAGCAGTACTTC; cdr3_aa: CASSPSSYEQYF
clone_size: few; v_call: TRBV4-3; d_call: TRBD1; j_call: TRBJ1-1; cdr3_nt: TGCGCCAGCAGTCCGGACAGGGGCCCTGAAGCTTTCTTT; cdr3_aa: CASSPDRGPEAFF
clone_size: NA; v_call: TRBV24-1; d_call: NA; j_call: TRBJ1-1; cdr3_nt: TGTGCCACCAGTGACCGAGCCCACAGGGCCGGGGCTTTCTTT; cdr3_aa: CATSDRAHRAGAFF
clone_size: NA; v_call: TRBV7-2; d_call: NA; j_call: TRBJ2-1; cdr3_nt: TGTGCCAGCAGCTTAAACCCCTATCGAGCCGACTCCTACAATGAGCAGTTCTTC; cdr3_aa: CASSLNPYRADSYNEQFF
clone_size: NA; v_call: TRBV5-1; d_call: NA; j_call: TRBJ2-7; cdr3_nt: TGCGCCAGCAGCATGGCAGGGTCCTACGAGCAGTACTTC; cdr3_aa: CASSMAGSYEQYF
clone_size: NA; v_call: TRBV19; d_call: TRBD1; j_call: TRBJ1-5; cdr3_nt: TGTGCCAGTAGTATTGCAGGGGGCGGTCAGCCCCAGCATTTT; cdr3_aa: CASSIAGGGQPQHF
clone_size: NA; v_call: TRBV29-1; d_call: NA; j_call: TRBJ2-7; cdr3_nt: TGCAGCGTTAGTTCTCAGGGGAGCTCCTACGAGCAGTACTTC; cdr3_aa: CSVSSQGSSYEQYF
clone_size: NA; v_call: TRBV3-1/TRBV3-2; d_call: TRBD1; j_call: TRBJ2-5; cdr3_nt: TGTGCCAGCAGCCCGGGACAGGGAAAATGGGAGACCCAGTACTTC; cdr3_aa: CASSPGQGKWETQYF
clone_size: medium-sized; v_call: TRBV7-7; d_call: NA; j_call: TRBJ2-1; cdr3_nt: TGTGCTAGCAGCTTAGAGGGAGGTAGCTCCTACAATGAGCAGTTCTTC; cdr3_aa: CASSLEGGSSYNEQFF
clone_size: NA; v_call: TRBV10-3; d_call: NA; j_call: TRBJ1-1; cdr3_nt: TGTGCCATCAGTGAGATGGAGGCGGACTTGAACACTGAAGCTTTCTTT; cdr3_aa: CAISEMEADLNTEAFF
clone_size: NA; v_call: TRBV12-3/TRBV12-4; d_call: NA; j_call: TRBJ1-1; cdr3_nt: TGTGCCAGCAGTCCGGGAGTGGTAACTGAAGCTTTCTTT; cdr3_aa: CASSPGVVTEAFF
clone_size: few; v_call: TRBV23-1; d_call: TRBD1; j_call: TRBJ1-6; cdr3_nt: TGCGCCAGCAGTCATCAGAACAGGGGGTTTTATAATTCACCCCTCCACTTT; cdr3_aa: CASSHQNRGFYNSPLHF
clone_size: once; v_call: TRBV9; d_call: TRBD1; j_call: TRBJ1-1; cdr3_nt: TGTGCCAGCAGCGTAGTAGAGGGGGCAAGGGCTGAAGCTTTCTTT; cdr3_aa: CASSVVEGARAEAFF